The sequence of this T cell receptor beta chain was determined in a study of beta chain features in type 1 diabetes. CDR1 LNHDA and CDR2 SQIVND come from the germline V gene (reference sequence). CDR3 size: 17 residues. The ends lost 3 bases at V and 2 bases at J; junction bases unmatched: 10. Study results and caveats: All four CD4+ subsets from Type 1 diabetes patients carried moderately but significantly shorter TCRB CDR3s. Junctions at VDJ sites from type 1 diabetes patients had fewer insertions and more deletions. The naive, central memory and Treg TCRB repertoires of patients appeared to be more similar to one another than those of healthy donors.

Isolated RNA was reverse transcribed in full, so expressed TCRB transcripts were sequenced. Profiling relied on immunoSEQ multiplex PCR, and the TCRdb table lists in-frame clones only, not all of them. This repertoire shows hundreds of thousands of clones, about 14% found once; its top ten account for 6.7%. Turning to this clone: Its antigen remains unknown.

This clonotype was sampled from a man aged 30 to 45 in good health. The source material was central memory CD4+ T cells from blood. This chain links TRBV19 with TRBJ1-3; TRBD1 agrees at 7 bases. CDR3: CASSMRTGLQAGNTIYF. CDR3 coding DNA: TGTGCCAGTAGTATGCGGACAGGCCTTCAGGCTGGAAACACCATATATTTT.